Shown below are 7 T cell receptor beta chains from a single sample sequenced in a study of early T cells in non-severe SARS-CoV-2 infection. TCRdb itself ran the 5' RACE reads through MiXCR, one entry per CDR3 protein. The sample carries more than 60,000 distinct CDR3 sequences, 9.5% to 15% recorded once. Sample: whole blood, taken at baseline. The receptors were sampled from an adult who was a healthcare worker with PCR-confirmed SARS-CoV-2 infection or an uninfected control (not recorded which).

This clonotype occurred many times. This chain uses TRBV29-1 with TRBJ1-6; 8 nucleotides align to TRBD1. The CDR3 has 13 amino acids. The germline V gene encodes CDR1 SQVTM and CDR2 ANQGSEA. The junction had 4 bases not matched to a gene; V was cut back by 7 bases and J by 5 bases. In DNA, the CDR3 is TGCAGCGCCGGACAGGGAAATAATTCACCCCTCCACTTT. It codes for CSAGQGNNSPLHF.

This clonotype was seen a few times. The chain joins TRBV6-1 to TRBJ2-3; D remains ambiguous. The CDR3 spans 15 residues. Germline-derived CDR1 and CDR2 are MNHNS and SASEGT. Trimming shortened V by 6 bases and J by 0 bases, and 13 bases separated the two germline ends. The DNA of the CDR3 is TGTGCCAGCAGCCTCCAACGGGCAAGCACAGATACGCAGTATTTT. It encodes CASSLQRASTDTQYF.

This clonotype showed up just a few times. The chain has TRBV29-1 and TRBJ2-2; 9 positions match TRBD1. Germline V gene sequence: CDR1 SQVTM, CDR2 ANQGSEA. Trimming cost V 6 bases and J 4 bases; bases outside gene matches: 6. This CDR3 comprises 14 residues. CDR3 coding DNA: TGCAGCGTGGGGGACAGGGAACGCACCGGGGAGCTGTTTTTT. It yields the protein CSVGDRERTGELFF.

The chain recombines TRBV11-2 with TRBJ2-3; TRBD2 matches 7 bases. The CDR3 runs 16 residues. Germline V lookup: CDR1 SGHAT, CDR2 FQNNGV. Losses at the gene ends were 2 bases for V and 6 bases for J; bases not matched to a gene: 11. The CDR3 coding sequence is TGTGCCAGCAGCTTAACTGGCGGGGGACTACCGGATACGCAGTATTTT. It codes for CASSLTGGGLPDTQYF.

The genes are TRBV12-3 or TRBV12-4 and TRBJ2-5; D possibly corresponds to TRBD1 (5 bases). The V and J ends lost 1 base and 5 bases respectively, with 11 bases between them. This CDR3 comprises 14 residues. CDR3 protein: CASSLGSGWETQYF. Written as DNA, the CDR3 is TGTGCCAGCAGTTTAGGATCAGGGTGGGAGACCCAGTACTTC.

This clonotype was recorded at least ten times. The chain employs TRBV15 and TRBJ2-7; no clear D gene. Germline values: CDR1 LNHNV, CDR2 YYDKDF (reference sequence). V was clipped by 9 bases and J by 3 bases, with 18 bases between them. The CDR3 runs to 14 residues. The CDR3 loop is CATPNSGSNYEQYF. The CDR3 DNA follows: TGTGCCACACCCAACTCGGGTTCCAACTACGAGCAGTACTTC.

The sample holds a few counts of this clonotype. The genes are TRBV5-5 and TRBJ2-3; D gene unclear. V lost 1 base and J 1 base, leaving 10 bases between the germline ends. Germline-derived CDR1 and CDR2 are SGHKS and YYEKEE (reference sequence). The CDR3 extends over 15 amino acids. The CDR3 protein is CASSLRLMRTDTQYF. CDR3 DNA sequence: TGTGCCAGCAGCTTGAGACTCATGCGCACAGATACGCAGTATTTT.